Below, 10 T cell receptor beta chains from the same sample are listed, as sequenced in a study of T cell responses to AZD1222 COVID-19 vaccine. Produced via immunoSEQ multiplex PCR; TCRdb's table is partial and in-frame only. The sample holds some 130,000 clones, 90% seen once. This sample comprised peripheral blood, obtained on day 0 of AZD1222 vaccination. All receptors derive from an adult in good health.

This chain connects TRBV4-1 to TRBJ1-5; D call uncertain. Trimming stripped 2 bases from V and 1 base from J, with 9 bases between. The CDR3 has 15 amino acids. The germline CDR1 and CDR2 sequences are MGHRA and YSYEKL. CDR3 sequence (DNA): TGCGCCAGCAGCCAATATGCGGAGAGCAATCAGCCCCAGCATTTT. Its protein is CASSQYAESNQPQHF.

CDR3: CASSIDQKRGGSKQFF. The CDR3 DNA reads as TGTGCCAGTAGTATAGATCAAAAGCGGGGGGGCAGCAAGCAGTTCTTC. The chain recombines TRBV19 with TRBJ2-1, with TRBD2 matching 10 bases. Losses at the gene ends were 0 bases for V and 11 bases for J; bases not matched to a gene: 10. Looked up from germline, CDR1 is LNHDA and CDR2 is SQIVND (reference sequence). The CDR3 is made up of 16 amino acids. Using reference TRBV19 and TRBJ2-1 for the parts outside the CDR3, the full variable domain is DGGITQSPKYLFRKEGQNVTLSCEQNLNHDAMYWYRQDPGQGLRLIYYSQIVNDFQKGDIAEGYSVSREKKESFPLTVTSAQKNPTAFYLCASSIDQKRGGSKQFFGPGTRLTVL.

The V call is TRBV9, the J call TRBJ1-5, with no clear D. There are 16 residues in the CDR3. Deletions cut 4 bases from V and 2 bases from J, with 16 bases between. Germline V gene sequence: CDR1 SGDLS, CDR2 YYNGEE. In nucleotides, the CDR3 is TGTGCCAGCAGCTCACCCCAGGTAGCGGGCAATCAGCCCCAGCATTTT. Amino acids: CASSSPQVAGNQPQHF.

The chain combines TRBV18 with TRBJ2-2, with 10 positions matching TRBD1. The CDR3 contains 17 residues. With 3 bases clipped from V and 0 bases from J, the junction kept 4 bases outside the gene matches. Per germline, CDR1 KGHSH and CDR2 LQKENI. CDR3 bases: TGTGCCAGCTCACCTAGGGGACAGGGGACGAACACCGGGGAGCTGTTTTTT. This encodes CASSPRGQGTNTGELFF.

The rearrangement links TRBV7-8 to TRBJ2-3; possibly TRBD1 or TRBD2 for D (5 bases each). Germline CDR1 and CDR2: SGHVS and FQNEAQ. V was cut by 1 base and J by 10 bases, with 15 bases left in between. CDR3 size: 14 residues. CDR3 protein: CASSLDRGPGAQYF. CDR3 DNA: TGTGCCAGCAGCTTAGATCGGGGCCCTGGGGCGCAGTATTTT.

The CDR3 nucleotides read TGTGCCAGCAGCTGGGGCGGGGGCACAGATACGCAGTATTTT. Translating gives CASSWGGGTDTQYF. The chain has TRBV11-1 and TRBJ2-3; possible D gene TRBD2, 6 bases. Germline CDR1 SGHAT, CDR2 FQDESV (reference sequence). The ends were cut back, 4 bases at V and 1 base at J, with 9 bases in the middle. The CDR3 contains 14 residues.

This clone was seen a handful of times. The gene calls are TRBV24-1 and TRBJ1-1, with a weak D call TRBD1 (5 bases). V was cut by 9 bases and J by 0 bases, with 13 bases left in between. The CDR3 is 14 amino acids. Germline CDR1 reads KGHDR; CDR2 reads SFDVKD. CDR3 nucleotide sequence: TGTGCCACCCTGGGGGGACCGATGAACACTGAAGCTTTCTTT. Its translation is CATLGGPMNTEAFF.

This clone is categorized as medium-sized. The J gene is TRBJ2-2, the V gene TRBV12-1; the listed D gene, TRBD2, was not tested against the DNA. TRBV12-1 is marked as a pseudogene. This CDR3 is built from 18 residues. DNA of the CDR3: TGTGCCAGCACCCCAGGGCTAGCGGGGGGGAGTAACACCGGGGAGCTGTTTTTT. It yields the protein CASTPGLAGGSNTGELFF.

For the CDR3, the DNA is TGCGCCAGCAGCCTAACACAGGGGGCCCGTGAAGCTTTCTTT. The encoded protein is CASSLTQGAREAFF. The chain has TRBV4-3 and TRBJ1-1, with 9 bases matching TRBD1. V gave up 4 bases and J gave up 7 bases; unmatched junction bases: 7. Germline CDR1 and CDR2: LGHNA and YSLEER. CDR3 size: 14 residues.

The chain is built from TRBV12-5 and TRBJ1-1; D ambiguous. The CDR3 length is 13 residues. Trimming pared 1 base from V and 7 bases from J, leaving 10 bases between. The germline V gene has CDR1 LGHNT and CDR2 FRNRAP. As DNA, the CDR3 is TGTGCTAGTGGTTTGGACCCGAGCTATGAAGCTTTCTTT. Protein product: CASGLDPSYEAFF.